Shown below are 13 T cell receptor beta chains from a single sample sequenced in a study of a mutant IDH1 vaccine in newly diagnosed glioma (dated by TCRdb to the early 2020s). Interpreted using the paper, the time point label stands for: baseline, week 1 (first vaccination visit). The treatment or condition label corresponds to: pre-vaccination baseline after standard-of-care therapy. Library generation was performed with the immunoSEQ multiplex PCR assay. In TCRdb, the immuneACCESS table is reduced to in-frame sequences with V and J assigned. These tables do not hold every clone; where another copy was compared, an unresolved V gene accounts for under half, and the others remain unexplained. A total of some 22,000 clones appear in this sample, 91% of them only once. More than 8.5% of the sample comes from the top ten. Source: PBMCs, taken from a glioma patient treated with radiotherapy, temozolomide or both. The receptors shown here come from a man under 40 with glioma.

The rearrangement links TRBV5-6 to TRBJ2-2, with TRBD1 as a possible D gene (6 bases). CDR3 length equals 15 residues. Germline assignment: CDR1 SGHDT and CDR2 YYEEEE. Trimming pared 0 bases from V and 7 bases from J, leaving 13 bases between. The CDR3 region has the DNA TGTGCCAGCAGCTTGGGGAACAGGGCGTACGGGGAGCTGTTTTTT. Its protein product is CASSLGNRAYGELFF.

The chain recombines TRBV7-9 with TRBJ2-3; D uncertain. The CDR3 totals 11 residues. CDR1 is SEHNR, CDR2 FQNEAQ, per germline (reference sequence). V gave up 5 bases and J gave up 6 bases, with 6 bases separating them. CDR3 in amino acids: CASSPRDTQYF. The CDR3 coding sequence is TGTGCCAGCAGCCCGCGCGATACGCAGTATTTT.

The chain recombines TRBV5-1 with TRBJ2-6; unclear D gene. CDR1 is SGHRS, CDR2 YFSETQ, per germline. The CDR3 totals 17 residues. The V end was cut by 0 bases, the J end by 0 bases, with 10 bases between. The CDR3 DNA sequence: TGCGCCAGCAGCTTGGATGGCGTAACCTCTGGGGCCAACGTCCTGACTTTC. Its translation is CASSLDGVTSGANVLTF.

Here the CDR3 reads CASSQVGFGNTIYF. In DNA form, the CDR3 reads TGCGCCAGCAGCCAAGTGGGCTTTGGAAACACCATATATTTT. The chain joins TRBV4-1 to TRBJ1-3; D unclear. The CDR3 contains 14 residues. V lost 1 base, J lost 3 bases, and 7 bases lay in between. Germline-derived CDR1 and CDR2 are MGHRA and YSYEKL.

CDR3 DNA: TGTGCCAGCAGTTTGGACAGGGGGATTCTGTTTTTT. The encoded protein is CASSLDRGILFF. This rearrangement joins TRBV28 to TRBJ1-4; 10 nucleotides align to TRBD1. In germline, CDR1 is MDHEN, CDR2 SYDVKM. Trimming at V came to 3 bases and at J to 14 bases, leaving 3 bases not matched to a gene. There are 12 residues in the CDR3.

The CDR3 region has the DNA TGCGCCAGCAGTGAAAAGGACCGGTCTCCCACCTTC. Its protein is CASSEKDRSPTF. The chain has TRBV10-2 and TRBJ1-2, with D uncertain. Germline V lookup: CDR1 WSHSY, CDR2 SAAADI. The CDR3 sequence is 12 residues long. Trimming stripped 3 bases from V and 13 bases from J, with 15 bases between.

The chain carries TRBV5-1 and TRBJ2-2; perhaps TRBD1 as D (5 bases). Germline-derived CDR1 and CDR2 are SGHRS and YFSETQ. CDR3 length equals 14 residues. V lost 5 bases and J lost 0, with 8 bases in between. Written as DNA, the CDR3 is TGCGCCAGCAGTTTGACAGCGAACACCGGGGAGCTGTTTTTT. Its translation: CASSLTANTGELFF.

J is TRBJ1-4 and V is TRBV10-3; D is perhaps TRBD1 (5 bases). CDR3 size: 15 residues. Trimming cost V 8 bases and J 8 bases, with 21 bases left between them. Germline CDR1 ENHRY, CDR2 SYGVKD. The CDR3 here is CAIGSSGTTGEKLFF. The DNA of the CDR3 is TGTGCCATCGGGTCCTCCGGGACCACCGGGGAAAAACTGTTTTTT.

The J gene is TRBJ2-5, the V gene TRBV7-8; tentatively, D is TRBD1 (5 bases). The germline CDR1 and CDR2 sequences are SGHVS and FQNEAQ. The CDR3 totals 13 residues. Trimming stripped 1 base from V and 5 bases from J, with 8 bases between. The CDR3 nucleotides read TGTGCCAGCAGCTTAGGGGGCCGGGAGACCCAGTACTTC. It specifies CASSLGGRETQYF.

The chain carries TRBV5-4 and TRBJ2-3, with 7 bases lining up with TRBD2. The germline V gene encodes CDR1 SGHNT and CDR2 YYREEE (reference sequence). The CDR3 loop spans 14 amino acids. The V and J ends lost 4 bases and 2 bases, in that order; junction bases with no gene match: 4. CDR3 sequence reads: CASSLGGYTDTQYF. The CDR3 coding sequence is TGTGCCAGCAGCCTGGGGGGGTACACAGATACGCAGTATTTT.

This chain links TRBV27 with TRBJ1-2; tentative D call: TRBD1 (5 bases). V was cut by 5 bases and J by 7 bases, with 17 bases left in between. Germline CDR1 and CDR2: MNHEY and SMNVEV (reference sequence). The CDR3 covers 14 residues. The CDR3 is CASSGPGGARGYTF. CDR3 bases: TGTGCCAGCAGTGGCCCCGGAGGGGCACGTGGCTACACCTTC.

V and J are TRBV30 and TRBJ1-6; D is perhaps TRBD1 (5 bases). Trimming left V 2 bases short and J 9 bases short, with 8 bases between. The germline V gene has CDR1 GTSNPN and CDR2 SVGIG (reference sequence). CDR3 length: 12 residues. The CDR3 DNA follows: TGTGCCTGGAGTCCGGGGGTTTCACCCCTCCACTTT. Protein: CAWSPGVSPLHF.

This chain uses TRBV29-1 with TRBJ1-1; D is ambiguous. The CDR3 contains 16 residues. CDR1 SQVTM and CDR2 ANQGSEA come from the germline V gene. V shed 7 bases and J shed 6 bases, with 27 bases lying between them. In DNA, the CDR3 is TGCAGCGGCAGACCCGGGAAGCTTATGAACACTGCTGAAGCTTTCTTT. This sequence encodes CSGRPGKLMNTAEAFF.